The 21 T cell receptor beta chains presented below share a single source sample, sequenced in a study of blood T cell repertoires in COVID-19. This table comes from immunoSEQ multiplex PCR, and its TCRdb copy is limited to in-frame clones, with some not included. The table includes fewer than 100,000 clones, roughly 80% detected once. Sequencing used peripheral blood. Receptors were obtained from a man in his forties or fifties with acute or convalescent COVID-19.

The chain recombines TRBV9 with TRBJ2-1; TRBD2 matches at 13 bases. CDR1 and CDR2 (germline): SGDLS, YYNGEE. V lost 3 bases to trimming and J lost 6 bases; unmatched junction nucleotides: 9. The CDR3 spans 17 residues. The CDR3 loop is CASSATSGGAPINEQFF. In nucleotides, the CDR3 is TGTGCCAGCAGCGCTACTAGCGGGGGGGCCCCTATCAATGAGCAGTTCTTC.

The chain recombines TRBV29-1 with TRBJ2-7; D possibly corresponds to TRBD1 (6 bases). The germline gives CDR1 SQVTM, CDR2 ANQGSEA. The CDR3 has 12 residues. Trimming took off 4 bases at V and 7 bases at J, with 14 bases between the two ends. CDR3 in amino acids: CSVVLGAREQYF. The CDR3 region has the DNA TGCAGCGTTGTACTGGGGGCGAGGGAGCAGTACTTC.

The table lists this clone with a count of one. J is TRBJ1-5 and V is TRBV6-5, with D tentatively TRBD1 (6 bases). V was shortened by 6 bases and J by 3 bases, with 15 bases between the two germline ends. The CDR3 runs 15 residues. The germline V gene encodes CDR1 MNHEY and CDR2 SVGAGI. The CDR3 region has the DNA TGTGCCAGCAGCCTTGGACAGCTATCCAATCAGCCCCAGCATTTT. Translated, it gives CASSLGQLSNQPQHF.

The J gene is TRBJ1-2, the V gene TRBV5-1, with 7 bases identical to TRBD1. Looked up from germline, CDR1 is SGHRS and CDR2 is YFSETQ. J lost 0 bases, V lost 0 bases, and 2 bases had no gene match. The CDR3 contains 15 residues. The CDR3 spells CASSLGGTANYGYTF. CDR3 nucleotides: TGCGCCAGCAGCTTGGGGGGGACAGCTAACTATGGCTACACCTTC.

This chain links TRBV6-4 with TRBJ2-1; the D gene is possibly TRBD1 (5 bases). The germline V and J ends were trimmed by 3 bases and 5 bases, with 14 bases remaining between them. The germline V gene has CDR1 MRHNA and CDR2 SNTAGT. The CDR3 runs to 15 residues. This CDR3 is CASSDGARRNNEQFF. The CDR3 bases are TGTGCCAGCAGTGATGGGGCTAGAAGGAACAATGAGCAGTTCTTC.

This rearrangement joins TRBV5-1 to TRBJ2-1; 7 bases map to TRBD2. Germline values: CDR1 SGHRS, CDR2 YFSETQ. With V trimmed by 0 bases and J by 2 bases, 8 bases remained unmatched. This CDR3 has 17 amino acids. CDR3 residues: CASSLAWSGVAYNEQFF. CDR3 DNA sequence: TGCGCCAGCAGCTTGGCCTGGAGCGGGGTCGCCTACAATGAGCAGTTCTTC.

This chain connects TRBV6-2 or TRBV6-3 to TRBJ2-5, with D tentatively TRBD2 (6 bases). Germline assignment: CDR1 MNHEY and CDR2 SVGEGT. The CDR3 spans 14 residues. Trimming cost V 6 bases and J 4 bases, with 15 bases left between them. The CDR3 DNA follows: TGTGCCAGCAGCTCGGCGGGGCGGTTAGAGACCCAGTACTTC. Protein sequence: CASSSAGRLETQYF.

The CDR3 DNA follows: TGTGCCAGCAGCGGGGTGGGGGCCATCAATCAGCCCCAGCATTTT. Translation: CASSGVGAINQPQHF. This chain links TRBV6-5 with TRBJ1-5; possibly TRBD1 for D (6 bases). The CDR3 runs 15 residues. Germline V lookup: CDR1 MNHEY, CDR2 SVGAGI. V lost 6 bases, J lost 3 bases, and 15 bases lay in between.

The chain is built from TRBV7-9 and TRBJ2-2; D remains ambiguous. V gave up 3 bases and J gave up 5 bases, with 4 bases separating them. Germline CDR1 and CDR2: SEHNR and FQNEAQ (reference sequence). This CDR3 region has 12 residues. The CDR3 loop reads CASSFSTGELFF. In DNA form, the CDR3 reads TGTGCCAGCAGCTTTTCTACCGGGGAGCTGTTTTTT.

The V and J genes are TRBV19 and TRBJ1-5, with 9 bases fitting TRBD1. The CDR3 sequence is 14 residues long. The J segment lost 4 bases and the V segment lost 7 bases, leaving 5 bases of the junction unmatched. Germline V gene data show CDR1 as LNHDA and CDR2 as SQIVND (reference sequence). CDR3 bases: TGTGCCAGTACCGGGACAGGGATAAATCAGCCCCAGCATTTT. Translating gives CASTGTGINQPQHF.

The rearrangement joins TRBV11-2 to TRBJ2-7; 7 nucleotides align to TRBD2. The CDR3 extends over 16 amino acids. CDR1 is SGHAT, CDR2 FQNNGV, per germline. Trimming at V came to 6 bases and at J to 0 bases, leaving 11 bases not matched to a gene. The CDR3 region has the DNA TGTGCCAGCAGGCTGTCAAGGCGGGAGAGCTCCTACGAGCAGTACTTC. It is translated as CASRLSRRESSYEQYF.

V is TRBV5-8 and J is TRBJ1-1; no definite D call. Looked up from germline, CDR1 is SGHTS and CDR2 is YDEGEE. This CDR3 region has 16 residues. The V gene lost 1 base and the J gene lost 0 bases, with 13 bases spanning the gap. CDR3 region: CASSLSYGGLNTEAFF. For the CDR3, the DNA is TGTGCCAGCAGCTTGAGCTATGGCGGGTTGAACACTGAAGCTTTCTTT.

The chain has TRBV25-1 and TRBJ2-6; D is possibly TRBD1 (5 bases). V was clipped by 5 bases and J by 0 bases, with 11 bases between them. This CDR3 region has 16 residues. CDR1 MGHDK and CDR2 SYGVNS come from the germline V gene. The CDR3 DNA is TGTGCCAGCAGTAATAGAGACAGCTCTGGGGCCAACGTCCTGACTTTC. It translates to CASSNRDSSGANVLTF.

The CDR3 DNA follows: TGTGCCAGCAGTGAACCCGCGGGAGGTCTGTACGAGCAGTACTTC. Translating it yields CASSEPAGGLYEQYF. The chain links TRBV6-1 to TRBJ2-7, with 8 bases identical to TRBD2. The CDR3 covers 15 residues. The V and J ends lost 2 bases and 4 bases, in that order; junction bases with no gene match: 7. Germline CDR1 and CDR2: MNHNS and SASEGT.

This sequence joins TRBV6-5 and TRBJ2-1, with TRBD2 as a possible D gene (5 bases). V lost 4 bases and J lost 8, with 9 bases in between. This CDR3 spans 12 amino acids. Germline CDR1 is MNHEY and CDR2 is SVGAGI. CDR3 in amino acids: CASSFKGDEQFF. As DNA, the CDR3 is TGTGCCAGCAGTTTCAAGGGAGATGAGCAGTTCTTC.

The chain couples TRBV6-2 or TRBV6-3 to TRBJ2-7; 13 positions agree with TRBD2. Germline V gives CDR1 MNHEY, CDR2 SVGEGT. The V gene end was trimmed by 7 bases and the J gene end by 3 bases; junction bases not matched to a gene: 9. The CDR3 sequence is 16 residues long. The CDR3 nucleotides read TGTGCCAGCAACCCAGCCGGGACTAGCGGGATCTACGAGCAGTACTTC. This encodes CASNPAGTSGIYEQYF.

The table lists this clone with a few counts. This rearrangement joins TRBV15 to TRBJ1-4; D might be TRBD1 (6 bases). The V end was cut by 0 bases, the J end by 4 bases, with 12 bases between. The germline V gene encodes CDR1 LNHNV and CDR2 YYDKDF (reference sequence). The CDR3 contains 16 residues. CDR3 in DNA: TGTGCCACCAGCAGAGAACAGGGCTCGGGTAATGAAAAACTGTTTTTT. This translates into CATSREQGSGNEKLFF. The whole variable domain, filled in from reference TRBV15 and TRBJ1-4, reads DAMVIQNPRYQVTQFGKPVTLSCSQTLNHNVMYWYQQKSSQAPKLLFHYYDKDFNNEADTPDNFQSRRPNTSFCFLDIRSPGLGDTAMYLCATSREQGSGNEKLFFGSGTQLSVL.

The J gene is TRBJ1-2, the V gene TRBV28; 12 bases are a match to TRBD1. This CDR3 is 16 amino acids long. Looked up from germline, CDR1 is MDHEN and CDR2 is SYDVKM. V trimming: 5 bases; J trimming: 5 bases; junction bases outside the gene matches: 9. DNA for the CDR3: TGTGCCAGCAGTGCGACCGGGACAGGGGGCTCTTATGGCTACACCTTC. It codes for CASSATGTGGSYGYTF.

V gene TRBV15 combines with J gene TRBJ1-3; D not certain. In germline, CDR1 is LNHNV, CDR2 YYDKDF (reference sequence). This CDR3 region has 16 residues. V dropped 1 base and J dropped 3 bases, with 13 bases sitting between them. CDR3 DNA sequence: TGTGCCACCAGCAGAGGCCCCCGGGGTCGTGGAAACACCATATATTTT. It codes for CATSRGPRGRGNTIYF.

The chain has TRBV7-9 and TRBJ2-1; D gene uncertain. Trimming removed 5 bases at V and 8 bases at J, with 13 bases between. The CDR3 totals 13 residues. Germline V gene data show CDR1 as SEHNR and CDR2 as FQNEAQ (reference sequence). The CDR3 sequence: CASSPVGAHEQFF. For the CDR3, the DNA is TGTGCCAGCAGCCCCGTTGGAGCGCATGAGCAGTTCTTC.

The gene calls are TRBV24-1 and TRBJ1-5; 8 bases match TRBD1. The V gene end was trimmed by 4 bases and the J gene end by 7 bases; junction bases not matched to a gene: 8. In germline, CDR1 is KGHDR, CDR2 SFDVKD. CDR3 size: 15 residues. In nucleotides, the CDR3 is TGTGCCACCAGTGAAGCCGGACAGGGTAGGCAGCCCCAGCATTTT. Its protein is CATSEAGQGRQPQHF.